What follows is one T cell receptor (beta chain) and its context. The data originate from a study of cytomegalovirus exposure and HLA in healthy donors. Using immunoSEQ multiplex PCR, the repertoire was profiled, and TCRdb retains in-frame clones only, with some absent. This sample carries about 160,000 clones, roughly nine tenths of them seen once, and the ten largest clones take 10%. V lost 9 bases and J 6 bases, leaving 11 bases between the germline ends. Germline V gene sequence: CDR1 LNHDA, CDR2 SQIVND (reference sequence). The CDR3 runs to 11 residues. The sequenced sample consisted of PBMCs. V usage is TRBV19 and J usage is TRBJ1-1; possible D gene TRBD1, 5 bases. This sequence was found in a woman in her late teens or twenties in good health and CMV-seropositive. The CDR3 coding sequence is TGTGCCAGCCGGGGGGGACCTGAAGCTTTCTTT. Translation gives CASRGGPEAFF.